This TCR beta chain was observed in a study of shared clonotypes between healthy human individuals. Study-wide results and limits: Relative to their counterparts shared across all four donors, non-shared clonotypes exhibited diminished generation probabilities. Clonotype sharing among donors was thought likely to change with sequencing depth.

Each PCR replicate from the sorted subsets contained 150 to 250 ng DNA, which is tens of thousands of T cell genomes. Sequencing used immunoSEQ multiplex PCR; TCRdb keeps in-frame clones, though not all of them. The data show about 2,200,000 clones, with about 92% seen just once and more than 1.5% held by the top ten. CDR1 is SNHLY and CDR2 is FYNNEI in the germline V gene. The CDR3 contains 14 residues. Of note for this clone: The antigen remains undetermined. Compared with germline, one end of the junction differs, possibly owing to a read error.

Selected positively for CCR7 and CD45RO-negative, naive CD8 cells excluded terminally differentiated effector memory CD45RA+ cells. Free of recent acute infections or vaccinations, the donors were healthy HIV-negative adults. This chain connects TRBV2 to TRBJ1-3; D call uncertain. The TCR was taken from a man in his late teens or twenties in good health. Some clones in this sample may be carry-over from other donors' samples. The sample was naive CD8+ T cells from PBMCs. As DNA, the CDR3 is TGTGCCAGCAGTGAATTCGTGGTTGGAGACACCATATATTTT. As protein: CASSEFVVGDTIYF.